The sequence of this T cell receptor beta chain was determined in a study of beta chain features in type 1 diabetes. Study observations and caveats: Within each of all four CD4+ subsets, Type 1 diabetes patients had TCRB CDR3s that were moderately but significantly shorter.

Expressed TCRB transcripts got sequenced, as all isolated RNA was reverse transcribed. Sequencing used immunoSEQ multiplex PCR; TCRdb keeps in-frame clones, though not all of them. This table has 600,000 or so clones, 11% to 15% appearing once. Sorting of CD4+ naive, central memory, regulatory and stem cell-like memory cells was performed via CD45RO/CCR7/CD25/CD127/CD95/CD27. The CDR3 totals 12 residues. Germline V gene data show CDR1 as WNHNN and CDR2 as SYGVQD (reference sequence). V was clipped by 3 bases and J by 2 bases, with 1 base between them. A word on this clone: The antigen remains unidentified.

The J gene is TRBJ2-2, the V gene TRBV10-1; D is undetermined. The sample comprised naive CD4+ T cells from blood. The TCR sequence derives from a man between 18 and 35 years old with type 1 diabetes. This CDR3 reads CASSENTGELFF. CDR3 sequence (DNA): TGCGCCAGCAGTGAAAACACCGGGGAGCTGTTTTTT.